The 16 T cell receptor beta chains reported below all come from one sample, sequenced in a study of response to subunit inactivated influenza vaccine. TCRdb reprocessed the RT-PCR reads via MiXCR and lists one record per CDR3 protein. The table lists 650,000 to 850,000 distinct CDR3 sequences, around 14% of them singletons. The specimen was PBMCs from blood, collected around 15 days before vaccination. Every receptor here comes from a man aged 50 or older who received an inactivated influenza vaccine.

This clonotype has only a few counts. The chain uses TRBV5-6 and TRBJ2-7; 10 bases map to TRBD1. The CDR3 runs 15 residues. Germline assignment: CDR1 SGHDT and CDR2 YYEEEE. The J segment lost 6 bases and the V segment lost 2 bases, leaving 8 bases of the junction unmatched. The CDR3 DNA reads TGTGCCAGCAGCTTACCCGGGACAGGGGAGTTCGAGCAGTACTTC. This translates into CASSLPGTGEFEQYF.

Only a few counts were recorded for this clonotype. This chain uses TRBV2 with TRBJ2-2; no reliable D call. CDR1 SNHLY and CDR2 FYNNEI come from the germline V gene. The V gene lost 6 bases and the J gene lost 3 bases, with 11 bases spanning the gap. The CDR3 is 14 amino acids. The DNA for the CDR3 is TGTGCCAGCAGGCAGACTGTCGACACCGGGGAGCTGTTTTTT. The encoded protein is CASRQTVDTGELFF. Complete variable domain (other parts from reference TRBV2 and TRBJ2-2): EPEVTQTPSHQVTQMGQEVILRCVPISNHLYFYWYRQILGQKVEFLVSFYNNEISEKSEIFDDQFSVERPDGSNFTLKIRSTKLEDSAMYFCASRQTVDTGELFFGEGSRLTVL.

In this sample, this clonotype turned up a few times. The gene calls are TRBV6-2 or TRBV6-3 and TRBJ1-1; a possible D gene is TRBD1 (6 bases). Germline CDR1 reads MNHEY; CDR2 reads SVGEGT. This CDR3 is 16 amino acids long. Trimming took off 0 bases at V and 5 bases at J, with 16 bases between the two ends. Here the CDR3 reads CASSYSTPGVETEAFF. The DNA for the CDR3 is TGTGCCAGCAGTTACTCGACGCCAGGGGTGGAGACTGAAGCTTTCTTT.

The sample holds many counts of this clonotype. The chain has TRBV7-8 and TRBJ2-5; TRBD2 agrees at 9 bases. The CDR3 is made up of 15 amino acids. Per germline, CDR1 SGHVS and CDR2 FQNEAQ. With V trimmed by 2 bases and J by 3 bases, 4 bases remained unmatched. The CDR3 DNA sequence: TGTGCCAGCAGCTTATCAGCGGGGGGAGAAGAGACCCAGTACTTC. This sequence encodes CASSLSAGGEETQYF. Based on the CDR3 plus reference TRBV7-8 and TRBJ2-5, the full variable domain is GAGVSQSPRYKVAKRGQDVALRCDPISGHVSLFWYQQALGQGPEFLTYFQNEAQLDKSGLPSDRFFAERPEGSVSTLKIQRTQQEDSAVYLCASSLSAGGEETQYFGPGTRLLVL.

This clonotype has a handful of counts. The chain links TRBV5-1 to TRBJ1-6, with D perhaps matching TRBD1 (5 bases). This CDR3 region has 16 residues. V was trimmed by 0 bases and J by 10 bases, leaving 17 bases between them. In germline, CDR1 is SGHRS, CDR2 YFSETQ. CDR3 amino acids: CASSLALGTTGSPLHF. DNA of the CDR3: TGCGCCAGCAGCTTGGCACTCGGGACCACGGGGTCACCCCTCCACTTT.

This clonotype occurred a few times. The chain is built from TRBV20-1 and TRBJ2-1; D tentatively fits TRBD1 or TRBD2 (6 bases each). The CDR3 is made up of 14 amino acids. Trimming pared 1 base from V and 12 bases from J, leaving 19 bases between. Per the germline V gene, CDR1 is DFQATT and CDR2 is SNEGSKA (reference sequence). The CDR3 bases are TGCAGTGCTAGAGCGGGTAGGGGGGACCACGGGCAGTTCTTC. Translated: CSARAGRGDHGQFF.

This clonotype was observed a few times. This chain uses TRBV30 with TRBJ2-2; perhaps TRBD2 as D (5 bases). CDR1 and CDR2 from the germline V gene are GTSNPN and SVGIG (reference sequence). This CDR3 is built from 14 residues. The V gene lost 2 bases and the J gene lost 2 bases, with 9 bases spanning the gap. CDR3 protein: CAWSKLVNTGELFF. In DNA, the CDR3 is TGTGCCTGGAGTAAACTAGTTAACACCGGGGAGCTGTTTTTT.

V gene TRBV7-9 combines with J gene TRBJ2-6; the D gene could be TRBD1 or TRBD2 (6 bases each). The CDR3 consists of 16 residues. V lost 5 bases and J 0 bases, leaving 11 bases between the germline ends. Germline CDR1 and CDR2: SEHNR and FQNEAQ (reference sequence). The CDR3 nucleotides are TGTGCCAGCAGCAGGGGGGCCTCCTCTGGGGCCAACGTCCTGACTTTC. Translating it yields CASSRGASSGANVLTF.

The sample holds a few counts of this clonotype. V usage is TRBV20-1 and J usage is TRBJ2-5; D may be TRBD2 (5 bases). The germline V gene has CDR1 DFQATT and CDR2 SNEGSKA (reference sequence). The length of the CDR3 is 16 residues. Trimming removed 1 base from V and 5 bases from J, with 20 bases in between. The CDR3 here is CSARVRPGIAVETQYF. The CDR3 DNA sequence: TGCAGTGCTAGAGTCAGACCGGGGATAGCCGTGGAGACCCAGTACTTC.

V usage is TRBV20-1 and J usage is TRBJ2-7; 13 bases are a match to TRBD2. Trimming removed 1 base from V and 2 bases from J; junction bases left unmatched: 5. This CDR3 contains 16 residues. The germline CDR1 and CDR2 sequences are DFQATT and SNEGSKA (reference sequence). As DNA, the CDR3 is TGCAGTGCTAGAGCCGGGACTAGCGGGAATGCCTACGAGCAGTACTTC. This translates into CSARAGTSGNAYEQYF.

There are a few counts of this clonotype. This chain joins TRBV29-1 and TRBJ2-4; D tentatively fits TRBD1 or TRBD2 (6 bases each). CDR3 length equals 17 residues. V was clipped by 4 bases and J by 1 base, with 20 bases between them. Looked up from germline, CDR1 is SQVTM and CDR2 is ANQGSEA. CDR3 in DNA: TGCAGCGTTGTAGGGGGGCTCGGTCGTGGGGCCAAAAACATTCAGTACTTC. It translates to CSVVGGLGRGAKNIQYF.

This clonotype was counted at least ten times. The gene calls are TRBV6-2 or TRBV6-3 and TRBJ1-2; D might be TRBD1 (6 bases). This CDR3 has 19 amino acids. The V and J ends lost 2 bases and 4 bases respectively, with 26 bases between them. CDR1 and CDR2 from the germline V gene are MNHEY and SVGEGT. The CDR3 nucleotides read TGTGCCAGCAGTTACATGGGGGCGCTCGGGAAACCGCCGGCCTATGGCTACACCTTC. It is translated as CASSYMGALGKPPAYGYTF.

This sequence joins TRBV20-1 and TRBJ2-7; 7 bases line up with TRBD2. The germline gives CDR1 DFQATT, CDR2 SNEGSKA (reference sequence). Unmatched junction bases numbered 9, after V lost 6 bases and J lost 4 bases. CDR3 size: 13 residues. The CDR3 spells CSAESGTTYEQYF. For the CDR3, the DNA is TGCAGTGCGGAATCCGGGACTACTTACGAGCAGTACTTC.

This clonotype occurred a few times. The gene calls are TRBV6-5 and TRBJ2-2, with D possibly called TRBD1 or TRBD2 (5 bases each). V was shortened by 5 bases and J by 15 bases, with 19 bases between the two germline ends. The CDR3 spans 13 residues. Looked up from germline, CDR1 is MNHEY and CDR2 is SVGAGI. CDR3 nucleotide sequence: TGTGCCAGCAGTCACCCGGGTGGGGGTAGTATGTTTTTT. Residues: CASSHPGGGSMFF.

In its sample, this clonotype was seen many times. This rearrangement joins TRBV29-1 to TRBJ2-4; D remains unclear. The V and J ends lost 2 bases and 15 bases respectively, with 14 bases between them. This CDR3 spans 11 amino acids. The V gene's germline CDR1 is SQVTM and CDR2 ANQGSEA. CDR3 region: CSVEYSQIRYF. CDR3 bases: TGCAGCGTTGAATACAGCCAGATACGGTACTTC.

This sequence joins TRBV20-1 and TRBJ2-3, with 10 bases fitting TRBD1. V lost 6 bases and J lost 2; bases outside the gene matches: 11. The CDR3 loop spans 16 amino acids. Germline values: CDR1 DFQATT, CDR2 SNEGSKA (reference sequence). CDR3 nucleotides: TGCAGTGCCCCCCCCCCGGGACAGGGGAACACAGATACGCAGTATTTT. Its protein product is CSAPPPGQGNTDTQYF.